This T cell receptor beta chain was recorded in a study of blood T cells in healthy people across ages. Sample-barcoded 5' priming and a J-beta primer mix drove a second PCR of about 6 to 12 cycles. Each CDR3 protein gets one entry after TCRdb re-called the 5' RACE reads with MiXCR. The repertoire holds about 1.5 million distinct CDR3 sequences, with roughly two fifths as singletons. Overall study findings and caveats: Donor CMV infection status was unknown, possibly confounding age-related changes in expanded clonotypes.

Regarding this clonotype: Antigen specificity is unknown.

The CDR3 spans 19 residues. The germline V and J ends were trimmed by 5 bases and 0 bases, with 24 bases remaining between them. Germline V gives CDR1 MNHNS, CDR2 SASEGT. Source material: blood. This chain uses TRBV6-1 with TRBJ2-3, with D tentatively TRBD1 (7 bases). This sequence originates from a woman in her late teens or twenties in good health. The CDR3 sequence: CASSSFGGRGVASTDTQYF. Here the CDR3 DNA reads TGTGCCAGCAGTAGCTTCGGGGGCAGGGGGGTGGCTAGCACAGATACGCAGTATTTT.